This TCR beta chain was profiled in a study of blood T cell repertoires in COVID-19. The germline CDR1 and CDR2 sequences are KGHSH and LQKENI. Deletions cut 3 bases from V and 0 bases from J, with 14 bases between. The CDR3 is 16 residues long. Using immunoSEQ multiplex PCR, the repertoire was profiled, and TCRdb retains in-frame clones only, with some absent. Of 150,000 to 200,000 clones in the sample, more than 65% are singletons; the top ten hold approximately 15%. The sample holds a few counts of this clone. This sequence joins TRBV18 and TRBJ1-1; the D gene is possibly TRBD1 (6 bases). This receptor was taken from a woman at least 80 years old with acute or convalescent COVID-19. What was sequenced was peripheral blood. CDR3 DNA sequence: TGTGCCAGCTCACCGAAAAACAGGGTGATGAACACTGAAGCTTTCTTT. As protein: CASSPKNRVMNTEAFF.